A selection of T cell receptor beta chains follows, all from one sample in a study of T cell responses to AZD1222 COVID-19 vaccine. Profiling relied on immunoSEQ multiplex PCR, and the TCRdb table lists in-frame clones only, not all of them. The sample shows some 120,000 clones, about 89% of them seen only once. Here the sequenced sample was peripheral blood, taken on day 0 of AZD1222 vaccination. Receptors originate from an adult in good health. The CDR3 runs from the conserved cysteine through the conserved F or W. The D gene is left open where the match is weak. Clone size appears in some rows only: once, few, many, or a class for an expanded clone.

j_call: TRBJ2-7
v_call: TRBV6-5
d_call: TRBD1
clone_size: .
cdr3_nt: TGTGCCAGCAGTCGACAGGGTAGGTCCTACGAGCAGTACTTC
cdr3_aa: CASSRQGRSYEQYF

j_call: TRBJ2-2
v_call: TRBV11-3
d_call: .
clone_size: .
cdr3_nt: TGTGCCAGCAGCCCCTCCTTCGTCGGGGAGCTGTTTTTT
cdr3_aa: CASSPSFVGELFF

j_call: TRBJ2-7
v_call: TRBV6-2/TRBV6-3
d_call: .
clone_size: .
cdr3_nt: TGTGCCAGCAGTTACGAGTTCTACGAGCAGTACTTC
cdr3_aa: CASSYEFYEQYF

j_call: TRBJ1-1
v_call: TRBV7-9
d_call: TRBD1
clone_size: few
cdr3_nt: TGTGCCAGCAGATACAGGGGGCGAGGGGTGAACACTGAAGCTTTCTTT
cdr3_aa: CASRYRGRGVNTEAFF

j_call: TRBJ2-7
v_call: TRBV3-1/TRBV3-2
d_call: .
clone_size: .
cdr3_nt: TGTGCCAGCAGCCAAGGGGGACGGAACTACGAGCAGTACTTC
cdr3_aa: CASSQGGRNYEQYF

j_call: TRBJ2-1
v_call: TRBV9
d_call: .
clone_size: .
cdr3_nt: TGTGCCAGCAGCTCTAGGGCTAGAGACAATGAGCAGTTCTTC
cdr3_aa: CASSSRARDNEQFF

j_call: TRBJ2-1
v_call: TRBV3-1/TRBV3-2
d_call: TRBD2
clone_size: .
cdr3_nt: TGTGCCAGCAGCCCCCCGGGGGGGGGCCACTCCTACAATGAGCAGTTCTTC
cdr3_aa: CASSPPGGGHSYNEQFF

j_call: TRBJ1-5
v_call: TRBV18
d_call: TRBD1
clone_size: .
cdr3_nt: TGTGCCAGCTCACCAGGACAGGGAAATCAGCCCCAGCATTTT
cdr3_aa: CASSPGQGNQPQHF

j_call: TRBJ2-3
v_call: TRBV19
d_call: TRBD1
clone_size: .
cdr3_nt: TGTGCCAGTACCCTGGGGACAGGCTACACAGATACGCAGTATTTT
cdr3_aa: CASTLGTGYTDTQYF

j_call: TRBJ1-6
v_call: TRBV27
d_call: .
clone_size: .
cdr3_nt: TGTGCCGCCAGGGTGGGGGGCCTCAATAATTCACCCCTCCACTTT
cdr3_aa: CAARVGGLNNSPLHF

j_call: TRBJ1-3
v_call: TRBV19
d_call: .
clone_size: .
cdr3_nt: TGTGCCAGTAGTTGGAGTAAAAGCTCTGGAAACACCATATATTTT
cdr3_aa: CASSWSKSSGNTIYF

j_call: TRBJ2-1
v_call: TRBV18
d_call: TRBD1
clone_size: once
cdr3_nt: TGTGCCAGCTCACTCGCCCGCGGGACAGGGGGGGTCAATGAGCAGTTCTTC
cdr3_aa: CASSLARGTGGVNEQFF

j_call: TRBJ2-7
v_call: TRBV21-1
d_call: .
clone_size: .
cdr3_nt: TGTGCCAGCAGCAAAGAACCCGACAGGGACTACGAGCAGTACTTC
cdr3_aa: CASSKEPDRDYEQYF

j_call: TRBJ1-1
v_call: TRBV5-1
d_call: .
clone_size: .
cdr3_nt: TGCGCCAGCAGCTTGGCCGGGACCCCGGACACTGAAGCTTTCTTT
cdr3_aa: CASSLAGTPDTEAFF

j_call: TRBJ1-1
v_call: TRBV18
d_call: .
clone_size: .
cdr3_nt: TGTGCCAGCTCCAGGGGCGGGGGCCCTGAAGCTTTCTTT
cdr3_aa: CASSRGGGPEAFF

j_call: TRBJ2-7
v_call: TRBV9
d_call: TRBD1
clone_size: .
cdr3_nt: TGTGCCAGCAGCGTTGGGACAGGGGGAAACTACGAGCAGTACTTC
cdr3_aa: CASSVGTGGNYEQYF

j_call: TRBJ2-1
v_call: TRBV11-3
d_call: TRBD2
clone_size: .
cdr3_nt: TGTGCCAGCAGCCCGGGGGGAGTGGACAACAATGAGCAGTTCTTC
cdr3_aa: CASSPGGVDNNEQFF

j_call: TRBJ2-3
v_call: TRBV4-1
d_call: .
clone_size: .
cdr3_nt: TGCGCCAGCAGTCCCGCCATGGCGGGTAGCACAGATACGCAGTATTTT
cdr3_aa: CASSPAMAGSTDTQYF

j_call: TRBJ1-3
v_call: TRBV7-9
d_call: .
clone_size: .
cdr3_nt: TGTGCCAGCAGCCCCGACGGATTCTCTGGAAACACCATATATTTT
cdr3_aa: CASSPDGFSGNTIYF

j_call: TRBJ2-7
v_call: TRBV2
d_call: TRBD2
clone_size: .
cdr3_nt: TGTGCCAGCAGTCCCGAGCGGGGGCTCCCCTACGAGCAGTACTTC
cdr3_aa: CASSPERGLPYEQYF

j_call: TRBJ1-2
v_call: TRBV30
d_call: .
clone_size: .
cdr3_nt: TGTGCCTGGAGTGTTTGGGGGGTCTATGGCTACACCTTC
cdr3_aa: CAWSVWGVYGYTF

j_call: TRBJ1-1
v_call: TRBV6-5
d_call: .
clone_size: .
cdr3_nt: TGTGCCAGCAGTTACTCGGGGGGAGGAGAAGCTTTCTTT
cdr3_aa: CASSYSGGGEAFF